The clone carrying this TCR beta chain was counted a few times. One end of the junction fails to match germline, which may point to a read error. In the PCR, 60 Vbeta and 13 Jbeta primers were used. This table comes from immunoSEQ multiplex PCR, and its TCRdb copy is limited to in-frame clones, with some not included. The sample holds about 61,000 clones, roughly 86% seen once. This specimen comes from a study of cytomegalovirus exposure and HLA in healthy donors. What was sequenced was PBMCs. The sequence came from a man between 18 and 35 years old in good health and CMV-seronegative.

CDR3 sequence reads: CASSLIPPGDF. The CDR3 nucleotides read TGTGCCAGCAGTCTTATACCCCCCGGGGACTTC. The chain couples TRBV2 to TRBJ2-5; TRBD2 is a possible D gene (5 bases). This CDR3 is 11 amino acids long. Germline lookup yields CDR1 SNHLY and CDR2 FYNNEI.